A selection of T cell receptor beta chains follows, all from one sample in a study of cytomegalovirus exposure and HLA in healthy donors. TCRdb's copy holds only in-frame clones and misses some; the assay was immunoSEQ multiplex PCR. Among about 130,000 clones listed, approximately 74% were seen once. Sample: PBMCs. All receptors derive from a male donor in good health and CMV-seronegative. CDR3s include the opening cysteine and the closing phenylalanine or tryptophan. D genes are given only for firm matches. Size values are once, few and many counts, or a class for expanded clones, and some rows have none.

d_call	clone_size	v_call	j_call	cdr3_nt	cdr3_aa
NA	few	TRBV6-5	TRBJ1-5	TGTGCCAGCAAGATAACACCACAGGGCAATCAGCCCCAGCATTTT	CASKITPQGNQPQHF
TRBD1	NA	TRBV7-2	TRBJ2-3	TGTGCCAGCAGCCAGACAGGGTTGGGCGCCACAGATACGCAGTATTTT	CASSQTGLGATDTQYF
NA	NA	TRBV5-1	TRBJ2-7	TGCGCCAGCAGCCCTGACAGCACCGCCTACGAGCAGTACTTC	CASSPDSTAYEQYF
TRBD1	NA	TRBV7-9	TRBJ2-7	TGTGCCAGCAGCTCGACCGGGACAGGCCACTACGAGCAGTACTTC	CASSSTGTGHYEQYF
NA	NA	TRBV6-6	TRBJ2-1	TGTGCCAGCAGTGCTCAGGTGTCCTACAATGAGCAGTTCTTC	CASSAQVSYNEQFF
TRBD1	NA	TRBV7-3	TRBJ2-1	TGTGCCAGCAGCTTAAGGCGGGCAGGGGGTGGTAATGAGCAGTTCTTC	CASSLRRAGGGNEQFF
NA	few	TRBV7-8	TRBJ1-1	TGTGCCAGCAGCTTAGCCCCTCCGCACAGGGAAAGACAATTCGACACTGAAGCTTTCTTT	CASSLAPPHRERQFDTEAFF
NA	NA	TRBV6-5	TRBJ2-7	TGTGCCAGCAAGGGGGTACCAAGCGAGCAGTACTTC	CASKGVPSEQYF
TRBD1	NA	TRBV9	TRBJ2-7	TGTGCCAGCAGCGCCACAGGGGGCTACGAGCAGTACTTC	CASSATGGYEQYF
NA	NA	TRBV15	TRBJ1-1	TGTGCCACCAGCAGCAACCCGGGTCTCACTGAAGCTTTCTTT	CATSSNPGLTEAFF
TRBD1	few	TRBV11-3	TRBJ1-3	TGTGCCAGCAGCCTGGGACAGGGACTTTGGTACACCATATATTTT	CASSLGQGLWYTIYF
NA	NA	TRBV9	TRBJ2-1	TGTGCCAGCAGCGTAGTTAGCGGACCCTACAATGAGCAGTTCTTC	CASSVVSGPYNEQFF
NA	NA	TRBV19	TRBJ1-6	TGTGCCAGTAGTATACAGGACTTAAATTCACCCCTCCACTTT	CASSIQDLNSPLHF
NA	NA	TRBV2	TRBJ1-1	TGTGCCAGCAGGGAGGGGCCATCCATCTACACTGAAGCTTTCTTT	CASREGPSIYTEAFF
NA	NA	TRBV5-1	TRBJ2-7	TGCGCCAGCAGCTTGGTAGGCAGGTCAGCCTACGAGCAGTACTTC	CASSLVGRSAYEQYF
TRBD2	few	TRBV7-2	TRBJ2-1	TGTGCCAGCAGCTTAATAACTAGCGGGAGTAGTGAGCAGTTCTTC	CASSLITSGSSEQFF
NA	NA	TRBV14	TRBJ2-5	TGTGCCAGCAGCCACCGACTGTACCAAGAGACCCAGTACTTC	CASSHRLYQETQYF
TRBD2	NA	TRBV5-6	TRBJ2-1	TGTGCCAGCAGCTTCGGGACTAGCGGCGCTGAGCAGTTCTTC	CASSFGTSGAEQFF
NA	NA	TRBV23-1	TRBJ2-7	TGCGCCAGCAGTCGTTGGGGCATCTCCTACGAGCAGTACTTC	CASSRWGISYEQYF
TRBD2	NA	TRBV30	TRBJ2-1	TGTGCCTGGAGGCTCCGGCGGGGGGGGCTAAGTGAGCAGTTCTTC	CAWRLRRGGLSEQFF
TRBD2	few	TRBV7-6	TRBJ2-5	TGTGCCAGCAGTTGGACTAGCGAGACCCAGTACTTC	CASSWTSETQYF
TRBD2	NA	TRBV29-1	TRBJ2-7	TGCAGCGTAGCAGGAAGGACTAGCGGGAGGCCCAGGTTTGAAGAGCAGTACTTC	CSVAGRTSGRPRFEEQYF